One and the same sample provided the 20 T cell receptor beta chains below, sequenced in a study of Ad26.COV2.S vaccination and SARS-CoV-2 variants. As for treatment: approximately 18 received Ad26.COV2.S at low or high dose, single or two shots; a few received placebo; per-sample allocation not given. Material that was analyzed had been drawn on day 63 after the first vaccine or placebo injection. Only in-frame clones appear in the TCRdb table, and some are missing; sequencing was by immunoSEQ multiplex PCR. This repertoire shows hundreds of thousands of clones, around nine tenths found once; its top ten account for 12%. The source was peripheral blood, collected in a trial of Ad26.COV2.S vaccine versus placebo. These receptors were obtained from a person between 18 and 59 years old who received the Ad26.COV2.S COVID-19 vaccine or a placebo.

The chain couples TRBV2 to TRBJ2-1, with 11 bases identical to TRBD2. The CDR3 has 14 amino acids. Per the germline V gene, CDR1 is SNHLY and CDR2 is FYNNEI. The ends lost 7 bases at V and 8 bases at J; junction bases unmatched: 7. In DNA, the CDR3 is TGTGCCAGCACCGTGGGACTAGCGGTCGATGAGCAGTTCTTC. Protein sequence: CASTVGLAVDEQFF.

The chain carries TRBV7-2 and TRBJ2-1; 7 bases map to TRBD2. V lost 5 bases and J lost 0; bases outside the gene matches: 13. From germline, CDR1 is SGHTA and CDR2 FQGNSA. The length of the CDR3 is 18 residues. The DNA of the CDR3 is TGTGCCAGCAGCCTCCAACGGGGGAGGGCTAGCTCCTACAATGAGCAGTTCTTC. Amino acids: CASSLQRGRASSYNEQFF. Full variable domain (outside the CDR3, taken from reference TRBV7-2 and TRBJ2-1): GAGVSQSPSNKVTEKGKDVELRCDPISGHTALYWYRQSLGQGLEFLIYFQGNSAPDKSGLPSDRFSAERTGGSVSTLTIQRTQQEDSAVYLCASSLQRGRASSYNEQFFGPGTRLTVL.

This sequence joins TRBV27 and TRBJ1-4, with a possible D match to TRBD1 (5 bases). V was clipped by 0 bases and J by 8 bases, with 10 bases between them. The germline V gene has CDR1 MNHEY and CDR2 SMNVEV (reference sequence). This CDR3 is built from 14 residues. CDR3 coding DNA: TGTGCCAGCAGTTTATCACGGGGCGGCGAAAAACTGTTTTTT. Translation: CASSLSRGGEKLFF.

This clone showed up just once. The J gene is TRBJ2-2, the V gene TRBV28, with a weak D call TRBD2 (5 bases). With 8 bases removed from V and 6 bases from J, the gap between germline ends came to 10 bases. Germline V gene lookup returns CDR1 MDHEN and CDR2 SYDVKM. CDR3 length: 12 residues. Written as DNA, the CDR3 is TGTGCCAGCCGGCCGGGGTCCGGGGAGCTGTTTTTT. This codes for CASRPGSGELFF.

The chain links TRBV5-4 to TRBJ2-1; 8 bases are a match to TRBD1. The CDR3 covers 15 residues. With V trimmed by 2 bases and J by 9 bases, 10 bases remained unmatched. Germline V gene sequence: CDR1 SGHNT, CDR2 YYREEE (reference sequence). DNA for the CDR3: TGTGCCAGCAGCTTAGGGGACAGGTCCCTTCCTGAGCAGTTCTTC. Protein product: CASSLGDRSLPEQFF. The full variable domain, its missing parts supplied by reference TRBV5-4 and TRBJ2-1, is ETGVTQSPTHLIKTRGQQVTLRCSSQSGHNTVSWYQQALGQGPQFIFQYYREEENGRGNFPPRFSGLQFPNYSSELNVNALELDDSALYLCASSLGDRSLPEQFFGPGTRLTVL.

This clone appeared once. V usage is TRBV6-2 or TRBV6-3 and J usage is TRBJ2-7; 7 nucleotides line up with TRBD2. The CDR3 has 15 amino acids. V shed 0 bases and J 6 bases; nucleotides not matched to a gene: 8. The V gene's germline CDR1 is MNHEY and CDR2 SVGEGT. This CDR3 is CASSYSSWEGTEQYF. The DNA of the CDR3 is TGTGCCAGCAGTTACTCCTCTTGGGAGGGCACCGAGCAGTACTTC.

The V call is TRBV15, the J call TRBJ2-7; D is uncertain. Germline V gene data show CDR1 as LNHNV and CDR2 as YYDKDF (reference sequence). The CDR3 contains 15 residues. Between the trimmed V and J ends, which lost 0 bases and 3 bases, there was a span of 12 bases. The CDR3 nucleotides read TGTGCCACCAGCAGAGACAGGAATTACAACTACGAGCAGTACTTC. Amino acid sequence: CATSRDRNYNYEQYF.

The chain couples TRBV19 to TRBJ2-1; 10 nucleotides match TRBD1. This CDR3 is built from 19 residues. CDR1 is LNHDA, CDR2 SQIVND, per germline (reference sequence). The V segment lost 5 bases and the J segment 7 bases; nucleotides outside the gene matches: 20. The CDR3 loop reads CASSADRGRGSTIGNEQFF. For the CDR3, the DNA is TGTGCCAGTAGTGCCGACAGGGGGCGAGGGTCCACAATCGGGAATGAGCAGTTCTTC.

This rearrangement joins TRBV7-2 to TRBJ1-1, with TRBD1 matching over 9 bases. The CDR3 is 14 residues long. Germline loops: CDR1 SGHTA, CDR2 FQGNSA. V shed 6 bases and J 7 bases; nucleotides not matched to a gene: 9. Written as DNA, the CDR3 is TGTGCCAGCAGTCCTACAGGGGGCATGGGTGAAGCTTTCTTT. It is translated as CASSPTGGMGEAFF. Using reference TRBV7-2 and TRBJ1-1 for the parts outside the CDR3, the full variable domain is GAGVSQSPSNKVTEKGKDVELRCDPISGHTALYWYRQSLGQGLEFLIYFQGNSAPDKSGLPSDRFSAERTGGSVSTLTIQRTQQEDSAVYLCASSPTGGMGEAFFGQGTRLTVV.

The chain carries TRBV14 and TRBJ2-3; TRBD2 agrees at 9 bases. V dropped 4 bases and J dropped 3; count of bases not matched to a gene: 8. Germline loops: CDR1 SGHDN, CDR2 FVKESK. The CDR3 runs to 16 residues. CDR3: CASSLIAGVGTDTQYF. Written as DNA, the CDR3 is TGTGCCAGCAGCCTAATAGCGGGAGTAGGAACAGATACGCAGTATTTT.

This clone showed up just once. The genes are TRBV3-1 (or the pseudogene TRBV3-2) and TRBJ2-7; D might be TRBD2 (5 bases). The V end lost 1 base, the J end lost 2 bases, and 12 bases lay between the germline ends. The CDR3 runs to 15 residues. The germline CDR1 and CDR2 sequences are LGHDT and YNNKEL (reference sequence). CDR3 protein: CASSQGRASTYEQYF. CDR3 nucleotide sequence: TGTGCCAGCAGCCAAGGAAGGGCTAGCACCTACGAGCAGTACTTC.

The V gene is TRBV29-1, the J gene TRBJ1-1; D remains unclear. The CDR3 is 13 residues long. The germline V and J ends were trimmed by 1 base and 0 bases, with 6 bases remaining between them. Germline V lookup: CDR1 SQVTM, CDR2 ANQGSEA. The CDR3 sequence is CSVEGQVNTEAFF. The CDR3 DNA follows: TGCAGCGTTGAAGGTCAGGTGAACACTGAAGCTTTCTTT.

V and J are TRBV11-2 and TRBJ2-5, with a weak D call TRBD2 (6 bases). The CDR3 runs to 14 residues. Germline V gene sequence: CDR1 SGHAT, CDR2 FQNNGV. V was trimmed by 4 bases and J by 1 base, leaving 10 bases between them. In nucleotides, the CDR3 is TGTGCCAGCAGCTCCTGGAGGGGCCAAGAGACCCAGTACTTC. This encodes CASSSWRGQETQYF.

The chain combines TRBV27 with TRBJ2-7; D is tentatively TRBD1 or TRBD2 (5 bases each). Trimming pared 6 bases from V and 4 bases from J, leaving 10 bases between. Germline V gene lookup returns CDR1 MNHEY and CDR2 SMNVEV (reference sequence). The CDR3 is 12 amino acids. The CDR3 DNA sequence: TGTGCCAGCAGCTGGGACGGTTACGAGCAGTACTTC. It encodes CASSWDGYEQYF.

The chain links TRBV19 to TRBJ2-1; 9 nucleotides match TRBD2. Looked up from germline, CDR1 is LNHDA and CDR2 is SQIVND (reference sequence). The V gene end was trimmed by 3 bases and the J gene end by 4 bases; junction bases not matched to a gene: 4. The length of the CDR3 is 15 residues. The CDR3 DNA reads TGTGCCAGTAGTATCGAGACTAGCGGATACAATGAGCAGTTCTTC. Its protein product is CASSIETSGYNEQFF.

The sample holds one count of this clone. V usage is TRBV5-1 and J usage is TRBJ2-7; 10 bases agree with TRBD1. The CDR3 covers 15 residues. Unmatched junction bases numbered 5, after V lost 0 bases and J lost 5 bases. CDR1 is SGHRS, CDR2 YFSETQ, per germline. CDR3 nucleotides: TGCGCCAGCAGCTTGGAGGGGACAGGGGTAAACGAGCAGTACTTC. Its translation is CASSLEGTGVNEQYF.

The rearrangement uses TRBV29-1 and TRBJ2-3; D unresolved. Trimming shortened V by 7 bases and J by 6 bases, and 23 bases separated the two germline ends. This CDR3 contains 15 residues. The germline CDR1 and CDR2 sequences are SQVTM and ANQGSEA. In DNA, the CDR3 is TGCAGCGCTTACGATAACTTACCACACTTGGATACGCAGTATTTT. Protein sequence: CSAYDNLPHLDTQYF.

The rearrangement joins TRBV20-1 to TRBJ1-6; no definite D call. The CDR3 runs 13 residues. Looked up from germline, CDR1 is DFQATT and CDR2 is SNEGSKA (reference sequence). Trimming removed 3 bases from V and 8 bases from J, with 11 bases in between. CDR3 sequence: CSASDRGDSPLHF. CDR3 DNA: TGCAGTGCTAGTGACCGTGGGGATTCACCCCTCCACTTT.

The V call is TRBV27, the J call TRBJ2-7, with 8 bases identical to TRBD2. Germline lookup yields CDR1 MNHEY and CDR2 SMNVEV (reference sequence). V was clipped by 2 bases and J by 5 bases; unmatched bases: 8. The CDR3 runs 15 residues. CDR3 nucleotide sequence: TGTGCCAGCAGTTTAATTCCCGGGACTAGAAACGAGCAGTACTTC. Protein product: CASSLIPGTRNEQYF.

V is TRBV20-1 and J is TRBJ2-5, with 9 nucleotides matching TRBD2. The V gene end was trimmed by 3 bases and the J gene end by 4 bases; junction bases not matched to a gene: 3. The CDR3 is made up of 13 amino acids. Germline V gene lookup returns CDR1 DFQATT and CDR2 SNEGSKA (reference sequence). CDR3 loop: CSASAGGLETQYF. CDR3 in DNA: TGCAGTGCTAGTGCGGGAGGGTTAGAGACCCAGTACTTC.